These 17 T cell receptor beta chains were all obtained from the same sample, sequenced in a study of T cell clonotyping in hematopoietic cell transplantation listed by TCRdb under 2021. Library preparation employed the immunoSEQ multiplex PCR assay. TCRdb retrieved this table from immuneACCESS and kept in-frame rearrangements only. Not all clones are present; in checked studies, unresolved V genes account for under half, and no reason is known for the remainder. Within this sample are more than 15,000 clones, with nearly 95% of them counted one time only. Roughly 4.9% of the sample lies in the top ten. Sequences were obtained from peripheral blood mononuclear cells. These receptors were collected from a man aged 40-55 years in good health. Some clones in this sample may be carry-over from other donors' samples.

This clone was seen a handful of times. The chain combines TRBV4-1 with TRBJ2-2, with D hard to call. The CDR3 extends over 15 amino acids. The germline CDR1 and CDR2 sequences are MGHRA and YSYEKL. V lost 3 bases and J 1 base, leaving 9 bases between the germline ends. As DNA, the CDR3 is TGCGCCAGCAGCCAGGGTAGCTGGAACACCGGGGAGCTGTTTTTT. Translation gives CASSQGSWNTGELFF.

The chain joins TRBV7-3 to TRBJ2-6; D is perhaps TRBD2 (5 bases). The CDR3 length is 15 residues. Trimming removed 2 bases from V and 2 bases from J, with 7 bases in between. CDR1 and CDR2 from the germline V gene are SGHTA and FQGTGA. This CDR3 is CASSLGGTGANVLTF. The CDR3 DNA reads TGTGCCAGCAGCTTAGGAGGCACTGGGGCCAACGTCCTGACTTTC.

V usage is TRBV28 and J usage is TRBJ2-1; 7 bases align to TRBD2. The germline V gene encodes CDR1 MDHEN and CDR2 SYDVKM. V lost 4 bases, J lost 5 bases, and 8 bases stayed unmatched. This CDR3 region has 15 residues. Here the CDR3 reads CASSSRGLGNNEQFF. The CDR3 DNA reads TGTGCCAGCAGTTCCCGTGGACTAGGGAACAATGAGCAGTTCTTC.

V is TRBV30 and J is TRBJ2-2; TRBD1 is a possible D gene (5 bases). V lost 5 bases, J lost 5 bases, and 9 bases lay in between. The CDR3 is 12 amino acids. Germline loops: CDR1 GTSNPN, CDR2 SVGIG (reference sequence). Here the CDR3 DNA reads TGTGCCTGGTCTCCAGGGACCGGGGAGCTGTTTTTT. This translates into CAWSPGTGELFF.

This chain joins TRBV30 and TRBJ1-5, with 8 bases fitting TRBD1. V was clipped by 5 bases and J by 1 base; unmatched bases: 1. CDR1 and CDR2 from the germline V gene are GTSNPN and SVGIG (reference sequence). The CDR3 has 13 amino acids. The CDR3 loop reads CAWGDRSNQPQHF. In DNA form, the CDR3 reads TGTGCCTGGGGGGACAGGAGCAATCAGCCCCAGCATTTT.

As DNA, the CDR3 is TGTGCCAGCAGTTACTCGAGAGATGGAGATGAAGCTTTCTTT. Protein product: CASSYSRDGDEAFF. V and J are TRBV6-8 and TRBJ1-1; D is ambiguous. There are 14 residues in the CDR3. V was trimmed by 0 bases and J by 7 bases, leaving 12 bases between them. CDR1 is MNHGY, CDR2 SAAAGT, per germline.

The CDR3 protein is CASSGGTVTNYGYTF. In DNA, the CDR3 is TGTGCCAGCAGCGGAGGGACGGTTACTAACTATGGCTACACCTTC. This chain connects TRBV9 to TRBJ1-2, with D perhaps matching TRBD1 (5 bases). Germline lookup yields CDR1 SGDLS and CDR2 YYNGEE. This CDR3 contains 15 residues. Trimming took off 3 bases at V and 0 bases at J, with 12 bases between the two ends.

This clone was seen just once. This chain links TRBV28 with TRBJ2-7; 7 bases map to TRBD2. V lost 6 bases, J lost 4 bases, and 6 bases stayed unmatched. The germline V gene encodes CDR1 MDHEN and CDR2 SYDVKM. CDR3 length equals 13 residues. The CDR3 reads CASRGRAEYEQYF. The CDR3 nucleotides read TGTGCCAGCAGAGGGAGGGCCGAGTACGAGCAGTACTTC.

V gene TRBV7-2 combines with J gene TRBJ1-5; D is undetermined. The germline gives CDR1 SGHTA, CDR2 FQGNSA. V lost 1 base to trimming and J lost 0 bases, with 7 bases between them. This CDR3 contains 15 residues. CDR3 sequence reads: CASSLGPDSNQPQHF. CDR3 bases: TGTGCCAGCAGCTTAGGGCCTGATAGCAATCAGCCCCAGCATTTT.

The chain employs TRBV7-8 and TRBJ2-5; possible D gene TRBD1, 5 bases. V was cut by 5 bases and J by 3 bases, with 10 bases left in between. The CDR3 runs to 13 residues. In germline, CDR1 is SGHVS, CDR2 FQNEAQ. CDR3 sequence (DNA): TGTGCCAGCAGCCGACAGTCCGAAGAGACCCAGTACTTC. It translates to CASSRQSEETQYF.

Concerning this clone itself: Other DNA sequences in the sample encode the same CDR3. The CDR3 region has the DNA TGTGCCAGCAGCGTAGCCGGACCGAACACTGAAGCTTTCTTT. This encodes CASSVAGPNTEAFF. The V and J genes are TRBV9 and TRBJ1-1, with D unclear. The CDR3 runs 14 residues. The germline V gene has CDR1 SGDLS and CDR2 YYNGEE. V gave up 0 bases and J gave up 1 base, with 7 bases separating them.

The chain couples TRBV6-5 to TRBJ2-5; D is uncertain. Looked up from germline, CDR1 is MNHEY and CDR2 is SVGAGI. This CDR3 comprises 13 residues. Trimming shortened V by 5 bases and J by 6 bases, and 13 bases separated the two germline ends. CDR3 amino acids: CASSPLGMQTQYF. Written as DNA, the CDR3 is TGTGCCAGCAGTCCCCTAGGAATGCAGACCCAGTACTTC.

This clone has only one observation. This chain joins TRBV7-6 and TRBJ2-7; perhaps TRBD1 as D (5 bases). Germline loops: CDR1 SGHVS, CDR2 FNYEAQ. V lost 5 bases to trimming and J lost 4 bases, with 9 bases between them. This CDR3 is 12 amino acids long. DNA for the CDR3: TGTGCCAGCAGCGACGACAGTTACGAGCAGTACTTC. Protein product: CASSDDSYEQYF.

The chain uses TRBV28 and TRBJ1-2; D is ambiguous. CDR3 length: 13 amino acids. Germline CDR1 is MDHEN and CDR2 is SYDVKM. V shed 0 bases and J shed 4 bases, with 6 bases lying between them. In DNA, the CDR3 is TGTGCCAGCAGTTTATGGGGCCTCTATGGCTACACCTTC. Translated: CASSLWGLYGYTF.

The CDR3 sequence is CASSFGRLAGHSEGEQYF. The CDR3 DNA reads TGCGCCAGCAGCTTTGGGAGGCTAGCCGGGCACTCTGAGGGCGAGCAGTACTTC. V is TRBV5-1 and J is TRBJ2-7; D perhaps matches TRBD2 (6 bases). V dropped 2 bases and J dropped 6 bases, with 27 bases sitting between them. The CDR3 totals 18 residues. Looked up from germline, CDR1 is SGHRS and CDR2 is YFSETQ. Variable domain in full (rest from reference TRBV5-1 and TRBJ2-7): KAGVTQTPRYLIKTRGQQVTLSCSPISGHRSVSWYQQTPGQGLQFLFEYFSETQRNKGNFPGRFSGRQFSNSRSEMNVSTLELGDSALYLCASSFGRLAGHSEGEQYFGPGTRLTVT.

CDR3 nucleotide sequence: TGTGCCACCCGGGGGGGCCTTTCGTACGAGCAGTACTTC. This gives the protein CATRGGLSYEQYF. The chain is built from TRBV7-8 and TRBJ2-7, with 8 nucleotides matching TRBD2. The CDR3 runs to 13 residues. Losses at the gene ends were 10 bases for V and 4 bases for J; bases not matched to a gene: 9. Germline V gene lookup returns CDR1 SGHVS and CDR2 FQNEAQ. The full variable domain, with the rest looked up from reference TRBV7-8 and TRBJ2-7, is GAGVSQSPRYKVAKRGQDVALRCDPISGHVSLFWYQQALGQGPEFLTYFQNEAQLDKSGLPSDRFFAERPEGSVSTLKIQRTQQEDSAVYLCATRGGLSYEQYFGPGTRLTVT.

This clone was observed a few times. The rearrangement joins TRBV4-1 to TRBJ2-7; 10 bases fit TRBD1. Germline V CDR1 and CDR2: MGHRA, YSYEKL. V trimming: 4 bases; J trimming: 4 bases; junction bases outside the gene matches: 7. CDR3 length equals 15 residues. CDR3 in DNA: TGCGCCAGCAGCCTGTCCGGGACAGGGGCGTACGAGCAGTACTTC. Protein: CASSLSGTGAYEQYF.